The 21 T cell receptor beta chains in this list originate from one sample, sequenced in a study of monozygotic twins with inflammatory bowel disease (dated by TCRdb to between 2017 and 2020). The method behind the library was 5' RACE. The sequencer listed for this sample is Illumina HiSeq 2500. Once TCRdb had reprocessed the reads, it stored one entry per CDR3 protein sequence and supplied no DNA. The sample's clone listing holds 200,000 to 250,000 distinct CDR3 sequences. The biggest ten clones account for roughly 7.1% of the sample. Sequenced sample: blood. All receptors come from a human donor with ulcerative colitis or Crohn's disease, or a healthy co-twin of an affected twin (not recorded which).

The rearrangement joins TRBV13 to TRBJ2-1; TCRdb calls TRBD2, which cannot be checked without DNA. Germline CDR1 is PRHDT and CDR2 is FYEKMQ (reference sequence). This CDR3 is built from 16 residues. The CDR3: CASSQTSGRIYNEQFF.

The rearrangement joins TRBV20-1 to TRBJ1-6. The germline V gene encodes CDR1 DFQATT and CDR2 SNEGSKA (reference sequence). This CDR3 is built from 12 residues. CDR3 sequence: CSARPRGSPLYF.

V and J are TRBV7-2 and TRBJ2-7; lacking DNA, the TRBD1 call made by TCRdb goes unchecked. Germline CDR1 reads SGHTA; CDR2 reads FQGNSA. The CDR3 spans 15 residues. This CDR3 is CASSLLQGSFYEQYF.

V is TRBV7-9 and J is TRBJ1-2; as DNA is missing, the TRBD1 call by TCRdb cannot be tested. The germline CDR1 and CDR2 sequences are SEHNR and FQNEAQ (reference sequence). This CDR3 comprises 12 residues. CDR3 sequence reads: CASSQGWGLYTF.

This chain connects TRBV5-5 to TRBJ1-1. The CDR3 length is 13 residues. From germline, CDR1 is SGHKS and CDR2 YYEKEE (reference sequence). The CDR3 is CASSPFSDTEAFF.

This rearrangement joins TRBV4-2 to TRBJ1-6. CDR1 and CDR2 (germline): LGHNA, YNFKEQ. The CDR3 consists of 20 residues. Here the CDR3 reads CASSQDQDRTGSSYNSPLHF.

V and J are TRBV20-1 and TRBJ2-5. The CDR3 is made up of 11 amino acids. Germline loops: CDR1 DFQATT, CDR2 SNEGSKA (reference sequence). CDR3: CSARDVETQYF.

The rearrangement joins TRBV29-1 to TRBJ2-3; TCRdb names TRBD1, which stays unverified in the absence of DNA. Germline CDR1 reads SQVTM; CDR2 reads ANQGSEA. The CDR3 has 14 residues. This CDR3 reads CSGPGVASTDTQYF.

The chain combines TRBV6-5 with TRBJ1-2; TCRdb's assignment of TRBD1 cannot be checked, as there is no DNA. Germline V gene data show CDR1 as MNHEY and CDR2 as SVGAGI. The length of the CDR3 is 18 residues. The CDR3 here is CSSSYRWASPGGRYGYTF.

The gene calls are TRBV9 and TRBJ2-1; with no DNA, the TCRdb D assignment of TRBD1 cannot be verified. The CDR3 totals 14 residues. Looked up from germline, CDR1 is SGDLS and CDR2 is YYNGEE. The CDR3 is CASSVWGTYNEQFF.

The chain carries TRBV7-6 and TRBJ2-2. This CDR3 is built from 16 residues. The germline gives CDR1 SGHVS, CDR2 FNYEAQ. This CDR3 is CASSFSGAGWDGELFF.

This chain connects TRBV2 to TRBJ2-1; the D call of TRBD1 rests on TCRdb alone, since no DNA is present to check it. This CDR3 spans 16 amino acids. The V gene's germline CDR1 is SNHLY and CDR2 FYNNEI. CDR3 amino acids: CASSERGQELFNEQFF.

The chain uses TRBV5-1 and TRBJ1-1; the TCRdb D gene call, TRBD1, has no DNA to confirm it. CDR1 is SGHRS, CDR2 YFSETQ, per germline. This CDR3 is built from 14 residues. Here the CDR3 reads CASSFNRGNTEAFF.

This chain connects TRBV5-1 to TRBJ1-2; TCRdb returns TRBD1, unconfirmable since there is no DNA. Germline V gene data show CDR1 as SGHRS and CDR2 as YFSETQ. CDR3 length: 15 amino acids. This chain's CDR3 is CASSPTTTGAGGYTF.

V is TRBV10-3 and J is TRBJ1-1. Germline V gives CDR1 ENHRY, CDR2 SYGVKD. The CDR3 consists of 14 residues. CDR3 loop: CAIGSWGSNTEAFF.

The chain employs TRBV7-2 and TRBJ2-7; there is no DNA to check the TCRdb D call of TRBD1. The CDR3 has 15 residues. CDR1 is SGHTA and CDR2 is FQGNSA in the germline V gene. This CDR3 reads CASSPVRGGLWEQYF.

V is TRBV21-1 and J is TRBJ1-5; TCRdb calls TRBD1, which cannot be checked without DNA. TRBV21-1 is termed a pseudogene. This CDR3 has 18 residues. The CDR3 loop is CASSKDPGITSGNQPQHF.

The rearrangement uses TRBV5-4 and TRBJ1-3. Germline CDR1 and CDR2: SGHNT and YYREEE (reference sequence). The CDR3 sequence is 13 residues long. CDR3 amino acids: CASSLDSENTIYF.

This chain links TRBV20-1 with TRBJ2-1; the TRBD2 assignment by TCRdb is unverifiable without DNA. Germline V gene data show CDR1 as DFQATT and CDR2 as SNEGSKA (reference sequence). The CDR3 is 14 residues long. The chain's CDR3 is CSARVPLLVFEQFF.

The CDR3: CASSLALGGGQDTQYF. V is TRBV7-9 and J is TRBJ2-3; TCRdb returns TRBD1, unconfirmable since there is no DNA. Per the germline V gene, CDR1 is SEHNR and CDR2 is FQNEAQ (reference sequence). The CDR3 has 16 amino acids.

V usage is TRBV29-1 and J usage is TRBJ2-7. The CDR3 loop spans 13 amino acids. CDR1 SQVTM and CDR2 ANQGSEA come from the germline V gene. This chain's CDR3 is CSVEGGITYEQYF.